These 31 T cell receptor beta chains were all obtained from the same sample, sequenced in a study of CDR3 diversity in severe acne. TCRdb re-analysed the PCR reads in MiXCR, keeping a single row per CDR3 protein. This repertoire shows around 91,000 distinct CDR3 sequences, under 65% found once; its top ten account for more than 13%. Sequenced material: blood. The receptors derive from a male donor in good health, without acne.

The rearrangement uses TRBV2 and TRBJ1-1; D is possibly TRBD1 (6 bases). With 4 bases removed from V and 2 bases from J, the gap between germline ends came to 14 bases. This CDR3 is 15 amino acids long. Germline lookup yields CDR1 SNHLY and CDR2 FYNNEI. The CDR3 DNA is TGTGCCAGCAGTGGGACGGGACACAGAAACACTGAAGCTTTCTTT. Its translation is CASSGTGHRNTEAFF. The entire variable domain, with the rest obtained from reference TRBV2 and TRBJ1-1, is as follows: EPEVTQTPSHQVTQMGQEVILRCVPISNHLYFYWYRQILGQKVEFLVSFYNNEISEKSEIFDDQFSVERPDGSNFTLKIRSTKLEDSAMYFCASSGTGHRNTEAFFGQGTRLTVV.

J is TRBJ2-6 and V is TRBV7-6; D gene ambiguous. CDR1 is SGHVS, CDR2 FNYEAQ, per germline. There are 15 residues in the CDR3. V was cut by 1 base and J by 0 bases, with 4 bases left in between. CDR3 in DNA: TGTGCCAGCAGCTTAGGATTCTCTGGGGCCAACGTCCTGACTTTC. Protein: CASSLGFSGANVLTF.

This clonotype showed up just a few times. The chain couples TRBV28 to TRBJ2-6; D is unresolved. The germline V gene encodes CDR1 MDHEN and CDR2 SYDVKM. Trimming cost V 8 bases and J 4 bases, with 12 bases left between them. This CDR3 contains 14 residues. CDR3 residues: CASGILTGANVLTF. CDR3 nucleotides: TGTGCCAGCGGCATCTTGACAGGGGCCAACGTCCTGACTTTC.

This chain links TRBV29-1 with TRBJ1-2; 10 bases align to TRBD1. The ends lost 4 bases at V and 4 bases at J; junction bases unmatched: 9. CDR1 and CDR2 from the germline V gene are SQVTM and ANQGSEA. The CDR3 extends over 15 amino acids. Here the CDR3 reads CSVGMGDRGPYGYTF. The CDR3 coding sequence is TGCAGCGTTGGGATGGGGGACAGGGGTCCCTATGGCTACACCTTC.

In its sample, this clonotype ranks as medium-sized. This chain connects TRBV15 to TRBJ2-1; 15 bases align to TRBD2. This CDR3 has 17 amino acids. Germline V lookup: CDR1 LNHNV, CDR2 YYDKDF (reference sequence). V lost 4 bases to trimming and J lost 7 bases; unmatched junction nucleotides: 8. The CDR3: CATSTGLAGGPLNEQFF. The CDR3 DNA reads as TGTGCCACCAGCACCGGACTAGCGGGAGGGCCGTTAAATGAGCAGTTCTTC. The variable domain in full, with the rest retrieved from reference TRBV15 and TRBJ2-1, is DAMVIQNPRYQVTQFGKPVTLSCSQTLNHNVMYWYQQKSSQAPKLLFHYYDKDFNNEADTPDNFQSRRPNTSFCFLDIRSPGLGDTAMYLCATSTGLAGGPLNEQFFGPGTRLTVL.

Regarding this clonotype: The junction departs from the called germline gene at one end, perhaps through a read error. The chain recombines TRBV7-9 with TRBJ2-5, with 10 bases fitting TRBD1. Per germline, CDR1 SEHNR and CDR2 FQNEAQ (reference sequence). CDR3 size: 15 residues. The CDR3 bases are TGTGCCAGCAGCATCCGGGACAGGGGACGAGAGGCCCAGTACTTC. This translates into CASSIRDRGREAQYF.

The V and J genes are TRBV6-5 and TRBJ2-7, with a tentative D call TRBD2 (6 bases). CDR3 length: 16 amino acids. The V and J ends lost 5 bases and 0 bases respectively, with 17 bases between them. Germline lookup yields CDR1 MNHEY and CDR2 SVGAGI. CDR3 loop: CASSTEGGLSSYEQYF. CDR3 sequence (DNA): TGTGCCAGCAGTACGGAGGGAGGATTAAGCTCCTACGAGCAGTACTTC.

Note on this clonotype: A junction end diverges from the germline sequence, so it may reflect a read error. This chain uses TRBV7-3 with TRBJ1-2; tentatively, D is TRBD1 (5 bases). Per the germline V gene, CDR1 is SGHTA and CDR2 is FQGTGA. The CDR3 covers 15 residues. The CDR3 sequence: CASNLIPGPGYGYTF. As DNA, the CDR3 is TGTGCCAGCAACTTAATCCCGGGGCCGGGCTATGGCTACACCTTC.

This clonotype was observed a few times. CDR3: CASSPPGEYTEAFF. CDR3 coding DNA: TGTGCCAGCAGCCCTCCTGGAGAATACACTGAAGCTTTCTTT. This rearrangement joins TRBV25-1 to TRBJ1-1; no clear D gene. Germline-derived CDR1 and CDR2 are MGHDK and SYGVNS. V lost 6 bases to trimming and J lost 3 bases, with 14 bases between them. This CDR3 is 14 amino acids long.

Points on this clonotype: A read error is possible here, since a much larger clone lies one base away. The rearrangement links TRBV29-1 to TRBJ1-1, with D possibly being TRBD1 (6 bases). CDR1 is SQVTM, CDR2 ANQGSEA, per germline. The CDR3 is 11 amino acids. Here the CDR3 reads CSARDTFEASF. The CDR3, as DNA: TGCAGCGCCCGGGACACATTTGAAGCTTCCTTT.

The chain couples TRBV5-1 to TRBJ2-7, with 7 bases matching TRBD2. V gave up 0 bases and J gave up 0 bases; unmatched junction bases: 12. Per germline, CDR1 SGHRS and CDR2 YFSETQ. The CDR3 loop spans 18 amino acids. CDR3 sequence reads: CASSLAGHVGLCSYEQYF. In DNA, the CDR3 is TGCGCCAGCAGCTTGGCCGGTCATGTGGGACTATGCTCCTACGAGCAGTACTTC.

This clonotype was recorded a few times. J is TRBJ1-1 and V is TRBV30; possibly TRBD1 for D (6 bases). Germline V gene lookup returns CDR1 GTSNPN and CDR2 SVGIG (reference sequence). The V and J ends lost 4 bases and 3 bases respectively, with 6 bases between them. The CDR3 length is 11 residues. CDR3 sequence (DNA): TGTGCCTGGACAGGGGACACTGAAGCTTTCTTT. Its translation: CAWTGDTEAFF.

This rearrangement joins TRBV4-2 to TRBJ2-7; 11 positions agree with TRBD2. The germline V gene has CDR1 LGHNA and CDR2 YNFKEQ. The V gene end was trimmed by 3 bases and the J gene end by 6 bases; junction bases not matched to a gene: 4. The CDR3 has 14 residues. The CDR3 DNA is TGTGCCAGCAGCCAGGGGACTAGCGGTGTCGAGCAGTACTTC. Its translation: CASSQGTSGVEQYF.

Of note for this clonotype: One end of the junction is discordant with germline, which a read error may explain. The chain joins TRBV15 to TRBJ1-5; D uncertain. In germline, CDR1 is LNHNV, CDR2 YYDKDF (reference sequence). The CDR3 sequence is 14 residues long. CDR3 amino acids: CATSRMSYNEPQHF. CDR3 nucleotides: TGTGCCACCAGTCGTATGTCCTACAATGAGCCCCAGCATTTT.

The V gene is TRBV19, the J gene TRBJ1-1, with 11 bases aligning to TRBD1. The germline V gene encodes CDR1 LNHDA and CDR2 SQIVND (reference sequence). The V segment lost 9 bases and the J segment 4 bases; nucleotides outside the gene matches: 7. CDR3 length: 14 amino acids. CDR3 in DNA: TGTGCCAGCGGCTCCGGGACAGGGGGCACTGAAGCTTTCTTT. Translated: CASGSGTGGTEAFF. The complete variable domain, with remaining parts taken from reference TRBV19 and TRBJ1-1, reads DGGITQSPKYLFRKEGQNVTLSCEQNLNHDAMYWYRQDPGQGLRLIYYSQIVNDFQKGDIAEGYSVSREKKESFPLTVTSAQKNPTAFYLCASGSGTGGTEAFFGQGTRLTVV.

This clonotype was recorded a few times. The rearrangement joins TRBV19 to TRBJ1-3; TRBD1 might be the D (5 bases). V dropped 6 bases and J dropped 4 bases, with 10 bases sitting between them. In germline, CDR1 is LNHDA, CDR2 SQIVND (reference sequence). The CDR3 totals 13 residues. The CDR3 sequence is CASRQDIGNTIYF. CDR3 nucleotide sequence: TGTGCCAGTAGACAGGACATAGGAAACACCATATATTTT.

The sample holds many counts of this clonotype. J is TRBJ2-7 and V is TRBV19, with D perhaps being TRBD1 or TRBD2 (5 bases each). The ends were cut back, 6 bases at V and 0 bases at J, with 18 bases in the middle. CDR1 and CDR2 from the germline V gene are LNHDA and SQIVND (reference sequence). The length of the CDR3 is 16 residues. CDR3 sequence: CASSPIRGSGSYEQYF. DNA of the CDR3: TGTGCCAGTAGCCCAATAAGGGGCAGCGGCTCCTACGAGCAGTACTTC.

The chain couples TRBV7-2 to TRBJ2-2; 7 bases are a match to TRBD1. V was clipped by 3 bases and J by 1 base; unmatched bases: 8. The CDR3 runs to 17 residues. Germline V lookup: CDR1 SGHTA, CDR2 FQGNSA. The CDR3 protein is CASSFLFGTENTGELFF. The CDR3 bases are TGTGCCAGCAGCTTTTTGTTCGGGACAGAGAACACCGGGGAGCTGTTTTTT.

The chain couples TRBV19 to TRBJ1-5, with D possibly TRBD1 on 6 matching bases. The CDR3 runs 15 residues. Germline CDR1 reads LNHDA; CDR2 reads SQIVND (reference sequence). V was clipped by 7 bases and J by 2 bases, with 15 bases between them. The CDR3 bases are TGTGCCAGTACCCTTCGCGGACAGCGCAATCAGCCCCAGCATTTT. Its protein is CASTLRGQRNQPQHF.

The rearrangement joins TRBV15 to TRBJ1-2; 10 bases are shared with TRBD1. J was trimmed by 4 bases and V by 3 bases; bases with no gene match: 2. The CDR3 has 14 residues. Germline V CDR1 and CDR2: LNHNV, YYDKDF (reference sequence). The CDR3 reads CATSRDRGSYGYTF. In nucleotides, the CDR3 is TGTGCCACCAGCAGGGACAGGGGGAGCTATGGCTACACCTTC.

The chain uses TRBV10-2 and TRBJ1-3, with 7 bases identical to TRBD1. The germline V gene has CDR1 WSHSY and CDR2 SAAADI. This CDR3 spans 14 amino acids. V trimming: 5 bases; J trimming: 2 bases; junction bases outside the gene matches: 3. The CDR3 sequence: CASSTGAPGNTIYF. Here the CDR3 DNA reads TGCGCCAGCAGTACAGGGGCGCCTGGAAACACCATATATTTT.

V usage is TRBV10-3 and J usage is TRBJ1-2; 10 nucleotides match TRBD1. The V gene end was trimmed by 10 bases and the J gene end by 4 bases; junction bases not matched to a gene: 12. The CDR3 loop spans 15 amino acids. The germline gives CDR1 ENHRY, CDR2 SYGVKD. The CDR3 nucleotides are TGTGCCACCGTGGGGACGGGACAGGGGTCCTATGGCTACACCTTC. Translated, it gives CATVGTGQGSYGYTF.

This clonotype has more than one count but fewer than ten. The chain combines TRBV7-3 with TRBJ2-7; D gene unclear. The germline V gene has CDR1 SGHTA and CDR2 FQGTGA. Trimming cost V 0 bases and J 2 bases, with 5 bases left between them. The CDR3 sequence is 13 residues long. The CDR3 sequence: CASSLTAAYEQYF. The CDR3 nucleotides read TGTGCCAGCAGCTTAACGGCAGCCTACGAGCAGTACTTC.

The rearrangement links TRBV24-1 to TRBJ1-2; D not certain. Trimming took 11 bases from V and 7 from J, leaving 22 bases between them. The CDR3 totals 14 residues. CDR1 and CDR2 (germline): KGHDR, SFDVKD. CDR3 sequence: CASTSGALTSGYTF. The DNA for the CDR3 is TGTGCCAGCACCTCCGGCGCCTTAACGAGTGGCTACACCTTC.

For this clonotype: At one boundary the junction diverges from the germline segment, which might be a read error. The rearrangement joins TRBV20-1 to TRBJ2-7, with 12 bases lining up with TRBD1. The CDR3 consists of 14 residues. The germline V gene has CDR1 DFQATT and CDR2 SNEGSKA (reference sequence). CDR3 region: CSAPGTGGVYGQYF. CDR3 bases: TGCAGTGCTCCTGGGACAGGGGGCGTCTACGGGCAGTACTTC.

This chain links TRBV10-1 with TRBJ2-5; possibly TRBD2 for D (7 bases). The germline V gene encodes CDR1 WNHNN and CDR2 SYGVQD (reference sequence). The CDR3 contains 16 residues. The germline V and J ends were trimmed by 1 base and 3 bases, with 15 bases remaining between them. CDR3 in DNA: TGCGCCAGCAGTGAGTTAGGGGGGCTAGCGGAAGAGACCCAGTACTTC. Amino acid sequence: CASSELGGLAEETQYF.

This clonotype was counted at least ten times. The CDR3 here is CSVGRFDGYTF. Here the CDR3 DNA reads TGCAGTGTCGGACGCTTTGATGGCTACACCTTC. The chain joins TRBV20-1 to TRBJ1-2, with D unclear. Trimming removed 7 bases from V and 6 bases from J, with 12 bases in between. This CDR3 spans 11 amino acids. Germline loops: CDR1 DFQATT, CDR2 SNEGSKA (reference sequence).

This chain joins TRBV2 and TRBJ1-3, with TRBD1 identical over 7 bases. From germline, CDR1 is SNHLY and CDR2 FYNNEI. This CDR3 contains 16 residues. Trimming at V came to 3 bases and at J to 0 bases, leaving 5 bases not matched to a gene. CDR3 in amino acids: CASSDSGGHSGNTIYF. The CDR3 nucleotides are TGTGCCAGCAGTGACTCAGGGGGACACTCTGGAAACACCATATATTTT.

This clonotype was recorded only once. CDR3 in amino acids: CASSSPTGNYGYTF. As DNA, the CDR3 is TGTGCCAGCAGCTCACCGACAGGGAACTATGGCTACACCTTC. The chain is built from TRBV5-4 and TRBJ1-2, with TRBD1 matching over 7 bases. Germline CDR1 SGHNT, CDR2 YYREEE (reference sequence). The CDR3 runs to 14 residues. J lost 2 bases, V lost 3 bases, and 4 bases had no gene match.

This clonotype was seen many times. The chain joins TRBV18 to TRBJ2-4; 12 bases agree with TRBD1. Germline-derived CDR1 and CDR2 are KGHSH and LQKENI. CDR3 length: 14 residues. Losses at the gene ends were 3 bases for V and 8 bases for J; bases not matched to a gene: 2. CDR3 in amino acids: CASSPGQGADIQYF. The CDR3 DNA is TGTGCCAGCTCACCGGGACAGGGGGCGGACATTCAGTACTTC.

A note on this clonotype: One end of the junction varies from germline; a read error may be responsible. The chain couples TRBV29-1 to TRBJ1-1; 8 bases are a match to TRBD1. The CDR3 consists of 14 residues. The V gene's germline CDR1 is SQVTM and CDR2 ANQGSEA. CDR3 protein: CSARTGRVNTGAFF. In nucleotides, the CDR3 is TGCAGCGCCCGGACAGGGCGGGTGAACACTGGAGCTTTCTTT.